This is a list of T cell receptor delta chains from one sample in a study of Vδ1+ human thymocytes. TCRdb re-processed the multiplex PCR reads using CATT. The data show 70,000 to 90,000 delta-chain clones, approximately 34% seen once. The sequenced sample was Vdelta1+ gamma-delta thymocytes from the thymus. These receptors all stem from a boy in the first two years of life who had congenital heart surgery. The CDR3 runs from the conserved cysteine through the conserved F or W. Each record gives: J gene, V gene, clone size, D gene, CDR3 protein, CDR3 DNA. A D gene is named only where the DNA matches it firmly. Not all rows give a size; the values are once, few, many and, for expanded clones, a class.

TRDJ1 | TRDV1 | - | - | CALGESSRSLYTDKLIF | TGTGCTCTTGGGGAAAGTAGCAGATCTCTTTACACCGATAAACTCATCTTT
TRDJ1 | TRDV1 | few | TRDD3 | CALGDHGLPTLHWGIRYTDKLIF | TGTGCTCTTGGGGATCATGGCCTTCCGACCCTTCACTGGGGGATACGGTACACCGATAAACTCATCTTT
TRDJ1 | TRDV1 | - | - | CALGEPGYAGTDKLIF | TGTGCTCTTGGGGAACCAGGGTACGCCGGGACCGATAAACTCATCTTT
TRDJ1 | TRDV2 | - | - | CACGPKEKLIF | TGTGCCTGTGGTCCTAAGGAGAAACTCATCTTT
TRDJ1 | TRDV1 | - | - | CALGDGGLDLPGGIISPGMTDKLIF | TGTGCTCTTGGGGACGGAGGACTCGATCTTCCGGGAGGGATCATAAGCCCCGGCATGACCGATAAACTCATCTTT
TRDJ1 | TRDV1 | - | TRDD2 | CALGEARLPTVDWDYTDKLIF | TGTGCTCTTGGGGAAGCCCGCCTTCCTACGGTAGACTGGGATTACACCGATAAACTCATCTTT
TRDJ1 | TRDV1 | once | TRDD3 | CALGELAGGLYTDKLIF | TGTGCTCTTGGGGAACTAGCTGGGGGCCTATACACCGATAAACTCATCTTT
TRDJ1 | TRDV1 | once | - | CALGVKTCGSSLYTDKLIF | TGTGCTCTTGGGGTTAAGACTTGTGGATCCAGCTTGTACACCGATAAACTCATCTTT
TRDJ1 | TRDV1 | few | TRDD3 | CALGEPSLNRDWGMDTDKLIF | TGTGCTCTTGGGGAGCCCTCCCTAAACCGTGACTGGGGGATGGACACCGATAAACTCATCTTT
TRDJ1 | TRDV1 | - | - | CALGSHPLFLRCGGETDKLIF | TGTGCTCTTGGGTCCCACCCCCTCTTCCTCCGGTGTGGGGGGGAGACCGATAAACTCATCTTT
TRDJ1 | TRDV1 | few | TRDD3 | CALGDLHPTRAGGYWDTDKLIF | TGTGCTCTTGGGGATCTCCATCCTACGAGGGCTGGGGGATACTGGGACACCGATAAACTCATCTTT
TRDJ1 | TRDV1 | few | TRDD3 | CALGETRTGGYAFWTDKLIF | TGTGCTCTTGGGGAAACTCGTACTGGGGGATACGCGTTTTGGACCGATAAACTCATCTTT
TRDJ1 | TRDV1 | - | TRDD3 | CALGEPTPAGDTPTDKLIF | TGTGCTCTTGGGGAACCAACACCCGCGGGGGATACCCCTACCGATAAACTCATCTTT
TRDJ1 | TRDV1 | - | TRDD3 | CALGEEGVPTLLGDKCADKLIF | TGTGCTCTTGGGGAAGAAGGTGTGCCTACGCTACTGGGGGATAAATGCGCCGATAAACTCATCTTT
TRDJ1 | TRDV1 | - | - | CALGEPRVLPLTYTDKLIF | TGTGCTCTTGGGGAACCCCGCGTTCTCCCTTTGACGTACACCGATAAACTCATCTTT
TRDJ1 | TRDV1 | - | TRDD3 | CALGEPHGGYGIRHKLIF | TGTGCTCTTGGGGAACCTCACGGGGGATACGGGATACGCCATAAACTCATCTTT
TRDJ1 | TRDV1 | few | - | CALGGRLGLDRKLIF | TGTGCTCTTGGGGGCCGACTGGGCCTTGATCGTAAACTCATCTTT
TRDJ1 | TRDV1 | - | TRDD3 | CALGELKVSAGGSPHTDKLIF | TGTGCTCTTGGGGAGCTCAAAGTCTCCGCTGGGGGATCCCCACACACCGATAAACTCATCTTT
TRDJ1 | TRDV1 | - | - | CALGEPPVSCHSGVDTDKLIF | TGTGCTCTTGGGGAACCTCCCGTTTCCTGCCATTCTGGGGTAGACACCGATAAACTCATCTTT